These T cell receptor beta chains were read from a single sample in a study of radiotherapy plus CTLA-4 blockade in lung cancer. The table came from immunoSEQ multiplex PCR; TCRdb's copy has only in-frame clones and leaves some out. The data show approximately 97,000 clones, roughly 85% seen once. This sample comprised peripheral blood, obtained from a patient treated with radiotherapy plus ipilimumab. The receptors were sampled from a human donor with non-small cell lung cancer who had stable disease on radiotherapy plus ipilimumab. Each CDR3 is given with its conserved first and last residue. A D gene is named only where the DNA matches it firmly. A row's size may be missing; if present it is once, few, many or a size class.

V: TRBV6-6
J: TRBJ1-1
size: once
D: TRBD1
CDR3: CASSYAGTGTEAFF
DNA: TGTGCCAGCAGTTACGCCGGGACAGGGACTGAAGCTTTCTTT

V: TRBV11-2
J: TRBJ1-1
size: NA
D: NA
CDR3: CASSLGRDTEAFF
DNA: TGTGCCAGCAGCTTAGGGAGAGACACTGAAGCTTTCTTT

V: TRBV9
J: TRBJ2-5
size: NA
D: TRBD2
CDR3: CASSVGTSGETQYF
DNA: TGTGCCAGCAGCGTAGGGACTAGCGGAGAGACCCAGTACTTC

V: TRBV2
J: TRBJ2-5
size: NA
D: TRBD2
CDR3: CAAGGEGETQYF
DNA: TGTGCCGCCGGGGGGGAGGGAGAGACCCAGTACTTC

V: TRBV30
J: TRBJ2-1
size: NA
D: NA
CDR3: CAVEYSSSYNEQFF
DNA: TGTGCCGTGGAGTACTCAAGCTCCTACAATGAGCAGTTCTTC

V: TRBV9
J: TRBJ2-1
size: few
D: NA
CDR3: CASSPYREANEQFF
DNA: TGTGCCAGCAGCCCGTACAGGGAAGCGAATGAGCAGTTCTTC

V: TRBV19
J: TRBJ1-2
size: NA
D: TRBD1
CDR3: CASTETGLNYGYTF
DNA: TGTGCCAGTACCGAGACAGGGCTTAACTATGGCTACACCTTC

V: TRBV2
J: TRBJ1-2
size: NA
D: TRBD1
CDR3: CASSDTHTSGQLYGYTF
DNA: TGTGCCAGCAGTGACACCCATACATCGGGACAGCTATATGGCTACACCTTC

V: TRBV27
J: TRBJ2-7
size: once
D: TRBD2
CDR3: CASRYDRGGIYEQYF
DNA: TGTGCCAGCAGGTACGACCGGGGAGGGATATACGAGCAGTACTTC

V: TRBV15
J: TRBJ2-3
size: NA
D: NA
CDR3: CATSRGTDTQYF
DNA: TGTGCCACCAGCAGAGGCACAGATACGCAGTATTTT

V: TRBV5-4
J: TRBJ2-5
size: NA
D: NA
CDR3: CASSLEGVSQYF
DNA: TGTGCCAGCAGCTTGGAAGGGGTGTCCCAGTACTTC

V: TRBV7-3
J: TRBJ2-3
size: NA
D: NA
CDR3: CASSLTSLARDTQYF
DNA: TGTGCCAGCAGCTTAACGTCCCTAGCGAGAGATACGCAGTATTTT

V: TRBV6-5
J: TRBJ2-2
size: NA
D: NA
CDR3: CASRQLTGELFF
DNA: TGTGCCAGCAGACAACTAACCGGGGAGCTGTTTTTT

V: TRBV28
J: TRBJ1-6
size: NA
D: NA
CDR3: CASRSLGVNTHNSPLHF
DNA: TGTGCCAGCAGGTCTCTGGGAGTAAATACCCATAATTCACCCCTCCACTTT

V: TRBV18
J: TRBJ2-3
size: NA
D: TRBD2
CDR3: CASSPPLGRETDTQYF
DNA: TGTGCCAGCTCACCACCGTTAGGGAGGGAAACAGATACGCAGTATTTT

V: TRBV7-3
J: TRBJ2-7
size: NA
D: TRBD2
CDR3: CASSPTSGGSYEQYF
DNA: TGTGCCAGCAGCCCGACTAGCGGGGGGTCCTACGAGCAGTACTTC

V: TRBV7-9
J: TRBJ1-4
size: NA
D: TRBD1
CDR3: CASSLDRGNEKLFF
DNA: TGTGCCAGCAGCCTAGACAGGGGGAATGAAAAACTGTTTTTT

V: TRBV7-9
J: TRBJ1-6
size: NA
D: NA
CDR3: CASSFPGDSPLHF
DNA: TGTGCCAGCAGCTTCCCAGGGGATTCACCCCTCCACTTT

V: TRBV9
J: TRBJ1-1
size: NA
D: TRBD1
CDR3: CASQGLGGPGDTEAFF
DNA: TGTGCCAGCCAGGGCCTAGGGGGCCCGGGGGACACTGAAGCTTTCTTT

V: TRBV19
J: TRBJ2-5
size: once
D: NA
CDR3: CASSLSTGIQETQYF
DNA: TGTGCCAGTAGTCTGTCCACAGGGATCCAAGAGACCCAGTACTTC

V: TRBV19
J: TRBJ1-6
size: NA
D: NA
CDR3: CASTSGSLSSYNSPLHF
DNA: NA

V: TRBV9
J: TRBJ1-5
size: once
D: TRBD1
CDR3: CASSVSGTGYQPQHF
DNA: TGTGCCAGCAGCGTCTCCGGGACAGGATATCAGCCCCAGCATTTT

V: TRBV5-4
J: TRBJ2-5
size: NA
D: TRBD2
CDR3: CASSLGAASGQETQYF
DNA: TGTGCCAGCAGCCTGGGAGCGGCTAGCGGGCAAGAGACCCAGTACTTC

V: TRBV5-4
J: TRBJ2-1
size: few
D: NA
CDR3: CASSSGGPTQQFF
DNA: TGTGCCAGCAGCTCAGGCGGGCCCACTCAGCAGTTCTTC

V: TRBV5-6
J: TRBJ2-7
size: NA
D: NA
CDR3: CASSLGLMGSGEQYF
DNA: TGTGCCAGCAGCTTGGGACTGATGGGGTCGGGCGAGCAGTACTTC

V: TRBV4-1
J: TRBJ1-2
size: once
D: TRBD1
CDR3: CASSQQPDRAHGYTF
DNA: TGCGCCAGCAGCCAACAACCCGACAGGGCCCATGGCTACACCTTC

V: TRBV6-1
J: TRBJ2-5
size: NA
D: TRBD1
CDR3: CASTRTGNGQETQYF
DNA: TGTGCCAGCACAAGGACAGGGAATGGTCAAGAGACCCAGTACTTC

V: TRBV15
J: TRBJ2-5
size: NA
D: NA
CDR3: CATSRAAKRKAGETQYF
DNA: TGTGCCACCAGCAGAGCGGCTAAACGGAAGGCTGGAGAGACCCAGTACTTC

V: TRBV2
J: TRBJ1-2
size: NA
D: NA
CDR3: CASLGGRRIYGYTF
DNA: TGTGCCAGCTTGGGAGGTCGGAGAATCTATGGCTACACCTTC

V: TRBV10-3
J: TRBJ2-7
size: NA
D: TRBD2
CDR3: CAISPGGGISYEQYF
DNA: TGTGCCATCAGCCCTGGCGGGGGGATATCCTACGAGCAGTACTTC

V: TRBV2
J: TRBJ2-7
size: few
D: NA
CDR3: CASSEWASGYEQYF
DNA: TGTGCCAGCAGTGAATGGGCTAGTGGATACGAGCAGTACTTC

V: TRBV29-1
J: TRBJ2-7
size: NA
D: NA
CDR3: CSVVGLSYEQYF
DNA: TGCAGCGTTGTGGGCCTCTCCTACGAGCAGTACTTC

V: TRBV6-5
J: TRBJ1-2
size: NA
D: TRBD1
CDR3: CASRTGVGGYGYTF
DNA: TGTGCCAGCAGGACAGGGGTCGGAGGCTATGGCTACACCTTC

V: TRBV28
J: TRBJ1-5
size: NA
D: NA
CDR3: CASSLLGNQPQHF
DNA: TGTGCCAGCAGTTTACTGGGGAATCAGCCCCAGCATTTT

V: TRBV7-3
J: TRBJ1-1
size: once
D: NA
CDR3: CASSLSGGGGAFF
DNA: TGTGCCAGCAGCTTATCTGGGGGAGGAGGAGCTTTCTTT

V: TRBV7-4
J: TRBJ2-7
size: NA
D: NA
CDR3: CASSLTDEQYF
DNA: TGTGCCAGCAGCTTAACAGACGAGCAGTACTTC

V: TRBV19
J: TRBJ1-5
size: NA
D: NA
CDR3: CASSIDRGVYQPQHF
DNA: TGTGCCAGTAGTATAGATAGAGGCGTCTATCAGCCCCAGCATTTT

V: TRBV6-5
J: TRBJ2-6
size: NA
D: NA
CDR3: CASTPGGSGANVLTF
DNA: TGTGCCAGCACCCCCGGTGGCTCTGGGGCCAACGTCCTGACTTTC

V: TRBV11-2
J: TRBJ1-2
size: NA
D: NA
CDR3: CASSLAAALGYTF
DNA: TGTGCCAGCAGCTTAGCGGCAGCTCTAGGCTACACCTTC

V: TRBV15
J: TRBJ2-3
size: NA
D: TRBD2
CDR3: CATKPGGNTDTQYF
DNA: TGTGCCACCAAACCGGGGGGGAACACAGATACGCAGTATTTT

V: TRBV2
J: TRBJ2-7
size: NA
D: TRBD2
CDR3: CASSGLAGTYEQYF
DNA: TGTGCCAGCAGTGGACTAGCGGGAACCTACGAGCAGTACTTC

V: TRBV19
J: TRBJ1-4
size: NA
D: TRBD1
CDR3: CASSGTGALNEKLFF
DNA: TGTGCCAGTAGCGGGACAGGCGCTCTGAATGAAAAACTGTTTTTT

V: TRBV6-4
J: TRBJ2-7
size: NA
D: NA
CDR3: CASSEGRGRTYEQYF
DNA: TGTGCCAGCAGTGAGGGAAGAGGCAGGACCTACGAGCAGTACTTC

V: TRBV5-4
J: TRBJ2-1
size: NA
D: NA
CDR3: CASSSPVGYNEQFF
DNA: TGTGCCAGCAGTTCCCCAGTCGGCTACAATGAGCAGTTCTTC

V: TRBV28
J: TRBJ2-7
size: NA
D: TRBD2
CDR3: CASSLSAGVSYEQYF
DNA: TGTGCCAGCAGTTTATCAGCGGGGGTCTCCTACGAGCAGTACTTC

V: TRBV6-1
J: TRBJ1-4
size: NA
D: TRBD1
CDR3: CASSEAPGQGVKLFF
DNA: TGTGCCAGCAGTGAAGCCCCGGGACAGGGTGTAAAACTGTTTTTT

V: TRBV4-2
J: TRBJ2-1
size: few
D: NA
CDR3: CASSQDGGSYNEQFF
DNA: TGTGCCAGCAGCCAAGATGGCGGCAGCTACAATGAGCAGTTCTTC